The clone carrying this T cell receptor (beta chain) came up a few times. The target antigen is unknown. The sample belongs to a study of early T cells in non-severe SARS-CoV-2 infection. The study's findings and limits: The matching step, a VDJdb search, favored anti-spike CD8 responses and missed private and CD4 specificities.

The V end lost 6 bases, the J end lost 4 bases, and 7 bases lay between the germline ends. The CDR3 length is 12 residues. The germline gives CDR1 SEHNR, CDR2 FQNEAQ (reference sequence). MiXCR, run by TCRdb on the 5' RACE reads, gives a single entry per CDR3 protein. The sample includes approximately 71,000 distinct CDR3 sequences, less than 15% of them seen just once. Input material: whole blood. The gene calls are TRBV7-9 and TRBJ1-5; unclear D gene. The clonotype originates from an adult who was a healthcare worker with PCR-confirmed SARS-CoV-2 infection or an uninfected control (not recorded which). The CDR3 loop reads CASSKQNQPQHF. DNA for the CDR3: TGTGCCAGCAGTAAACAGAATCAGCCCCAGCATTTT.